These 22 T cell receptor beta chains were sequenced from one sample in a study of blood T cell repertoires in COVID-19 (dated by TCRdb to 2020 to 2022). Library creation used the immunoSEQ multiplex PCR assay. TCRdb limited this immuneACCESS table to in-frame rearrangements with V and J called. A share of clones is missing; checked studies link under half to unresolved V genes, and the rest is unexplained. The sample has about 150,000 clones on record, about four fifths of them singletons. About 14% of the sample belongs to the ten largest clones. Specimen: peripheral blood. These receptors all come from a woman at least 80 years old with acute or convalescent COVID-19.

A word on this clone: This sample also contains other DNA sequences that code for the same CDR3. The chain joins TRBV6-4 to TRBJ2-1; the D gene is possibly TRBD1 (6 bases). The CDR3 has 14 residues. V was clipped by 6 bases and J by 8 bases, with 17 bases between them. Germline CDR1 MRHNA, CDR2 SNTAGT. The CDR3 DNA is TGTGCCAGCAGCTCCACCGGGACATACGATGAGCAGTTCTTC. The encoded protein is CASSSTGTYDEQFF.

This chain links TRBV10-1 with TRBJ2-7; TRBD1 matches at 8 bases. Per germline, CDR1 WNHNN and CDR2 SYGVQD (reference sequence). The length of the CDR3 is 15 residues. Trimming at V came to 6 bases and at J to 5 bases, leaving 12 bases not matched to a gene. Written as DNA, the CDR3 is TGCGCCAGCAGCACCACCGGGACAGGCCGCGACGAGCAGTACTTC. It is translated as CASSTTGTGRDEQYF.

The chain joins TRBV5-5 to TRBJ2-3; TRBD2 matches at 10 bases. Germline V gives CDR1 SGHKS, CDR2 YYEKEE (reference sequence). The CDR3 loop spans 16 amino acids. The junction had 10 bases not matched to a gene; V was cut back by 1 base and J by 8 bases. The CDR3 DNA reads as TGTGCCAGCAGCTTGACTAGCGGGGTCCAAATTGCTACGCAGTATTTT. It translates to CASSLTSGVQIATQYF.

This clone was detected only a few times. The chain uses TRBV11-2 and TRBJ2-7, with D unresolved. With 4 bases removed from V and 0 bases from J, the gap between germline ends came to 10 bases. The CDR3 contains 14 residues. Germline V lookup: CDR1 SGHAT, CDR2 FQNNGV. The DNA for the CDR3 is TGTGCCAGCAGCTCCGACTTACTCTCCTACGAGCAGTACTTC. Translation: CASSSDLLSYEQYF.

This chain connects TRBV6-6 to TRBJ2-2; 7 bases are a match to TRBD2. Germline V lookup: CDR1 MNHNY, CDR2 SVGAGI (reference sequence). CDR3 length: 16 residues. The J segment lost 8 bases and the V segment lost 2 bases, leaving 11 bases of the junction unmatched. The DNA of the CDR3 is TGTGCCAGCAGTTACCTGGCGGGGGATTTCAAAGGGGAGCTGTTTTTT. The encoded protein is CASSYLAGDFKGELFF.

In this sample, this clone turned up once. The chain uses TRBV6-9 and TRBJ2-1; D is possibly TRBD1 (6 bases). CDR1 and CDR2 from the germline V gene are MNHGY and SVAAGI. The CDR3 extends over 14 amino acids. V lost 4 bases and J lost 3, with 10 bases in between. The CDR3 region is CASSSYRVYNEQFF. In DNA, the CDR3 is TGTGCCAGCAGTTCCTACAGGGTCTACAATGAGCAGTTCTTC.

The gene calls are TRBV19 and TRBJ2-1, with TRBD2 matching over 13 bases. The germline gives CDR1 LNHDA, CDR2 SQIVND (reference sequence). CDR3 length equals 15 residues. V gave up 5 bases and J gave up 7 bases; unmatched junction bases: 5. The CDR3 sequence: CASSGLAGVRNEQFF. CDR3 nucleotide sequence: TGTGCCAGTAGTGGACTAGCGGGAGTGAGGAATGAGCAGTTCTTC.

This clone was observed a handful of times. This sequence joins TRBV28 and TRBJ2-7, with 9 bases fitting TRBD1. Germline V gene sequence: CDR1 MDHEN, CDR2 SYDVKM. The CDR3 is 14 residues long. The ends lost 4 bases at V and 7 bases at J; junction bases unmatched: 8. As DNA, the CDR3 is TGTGCCAGCAGTTCCGGGACAGGGTATGGGGAGCAGTACTTC. This encodes CASSSGTGYGEQYF.

Points on this clone: The sample holds other DNA sequences that translate to the same CDR3. The genes are TRBV30 and TRBJ1-1; D not resolved. The V end was cut by 0 bases, the J end by 3 bases, with 8 bases between. The CDR3 length is 13 residues. Germline values: CDR1 GTSNPN, CDR2 SVGIG (reference sequence). CDR3 DNA: TGTGCCTGGAGTGTTCGGGGAGACACTGAAGCTTTCTTT. This sequence encodes CAWSVRGDTEAFF.

This clone showed up just a few times. This chain connects TRBV15 to TRBJ2-7, with D hard to call. The germline V gene encodes CDR1 LNHNV and CDR2 YYDKDF (reference sequence). This CDR3 is 12 amino acids long. Trimming removed 3 bases at V and 4 bases at J, with 7 bases between. In DNA, the CDR3 is TGTGCCACCAGCAGGCCCGGTTACGAGCAGTACTTC. Its protein is CATSRPGYEQYF.

The V call is TRBV25-1, the J call TRBJ1-2; 7 nucleotides align to TRBD1. The germline gives CDR1 MGHDK, CDR2 SYGVNS. This CDR3 is built from 15 residues. Trimming cost V 5 bases and J 8 bases; bases outside gene matches: 14. The CDR3 sequence is CASSQDLGGAGGYTF. The CDR3 DNA sequence: TGTGCCAGCAGTCAAGACTTAGGGGGCGCAGGGGGCTACACCTTC.

CDR3 nucleotides: TGTGCCAGCACCTCCGGGGGGATCGGCTATGGCTACACCTTC. Its protein is CASTSGGIGYGYTF. The V gene is TRBV21-1, the J gene TRBJ1-2. TRBV21-1 is a pseudogene locus. This CDR3 contains 14 residues.

The chain employs TRBV7-8 and TRBJ1-4, with D tentatively TRBD1 (5 bases). Germline CDR1 is SGHVS and CDR2 is FQNEAQ. V lost 1 base and J lost 0, with 12 bases in between. The CDR3 length is 17 residues. The CDR3 reads CASSLDTRGPTNEKLFF. In DNA, the CDR3 is TGTGCCAGCAGCTTAGATACGCGGGGACCAACTAATGAAAAACTGTTTTTT.

This chain connects TRBV20-1 to TRBJ1-6, with 7 positions matching TRBD1. With V trimmed by 3 bases and J by 8 bases, 13 bases remained unmatched. The CDR3 extends over 16 amino acids. Germline V gene data show CDR1 as DFQATT and CDR2 as SNEGSKA (reference sequence). CDR3 nucleotide sequence: TGCAGTGCTAGTGGCCGGAGACAGGGTGTGTATTCACCCCTCCACTTT. Protein sequence: CSASGRRQGVYSPLHF.

The chain has TRBV7-3 and TRBJ2-2, with a weak D call TRBD2 (7 bases). With 4 bases removed from V and 4 bases from J, the gap between germline ends came to 13 bases. CDR3 length: 15 amino acids. Germline CDR1 and CDR2: SGHTA and FQGTGA. CDR3 DNA sequence: TGTGCCAGCAGCTCCGGACTAGGGGGCACCGGGGAGCTGTTTTTT. Residues: CASSSGLGGTGELFF. The full variable domain, with the rest looked up from reference TRBV7-3 and TRBJ2-2, is GAGVSQTPSNKVTEKGKYVELRCDPISGHTALYWYRQSLGQGPEFLIYFQGTGAADDSGLPNDRFFAVRPEGSVSTLKIQRTERGDSAVYLCASSSGLGGTGELFFGEGSRLTVL.

The chain recombines TRBV28 with TRBJ2-1, with 9 positions matching TRBD2. This CDR3 is 16 amino acids long. Trimming cost V 1 base and J 5 bases; bases outside gene matches: 6. From germline, CDR1 is MDHEN and CDR2 SYDVKM. The CDR3 region is CASSLLGGRAHNEQFF. The CDR3 nucleotides read TGTGCCAGCAGTTTATTGGGCGGGAGGGCCCACAATGAGCAGTTCTTC.

This chain links TRBV10-1 with TRBJ2-5; unclear D gene. V lost 2 bases and J lost 4, with 8 bases in between. The CDR3 length is 13 residues. Germline V CDR1 and CDR2: WNHNN, SYGVQD (reference sequence). The CDR3 sequence is CASSELVRETQYF. CDR3 nucleotide sequence: TGCGCCAGCAGTGAGCTTGTCCGAGAGACCCAGTACTTC.

V usage is TRBV6-5 and J usage is TRBJ1-2; weak D call: TRBD1 (6 bases). Trimming pared 7 bases from V and 3 bases from J, leaving 15 bases between. From germline, CDR1 is MNHEY and CDR2 SVGAGI. CDR3 length equals 14 residues. CDR3 bases: TGTGCCAGCACCAAGGACAGAGGCGACTATGGCTACACCTTC. The encoded protein is CASTKDRGDYGYTF.

The chain has TRBV12-3 or TRBV12-4 and TRBJ2-5; 8 bases agree with TRBD2. This CDR3 spans 13 amino acids. The trim removed 5 bases at V and 5 bases at J, leaving 4 bases unmatched. The CDR3 region has the DNA TGTGCCAGCAGTCGGACTAGCCACGAGACCCAGTACTTC. Protein sequence: CASSRTSHETQYF.

The rearrangement links TRBV18 to TRBJ1-1; tentative D call: TRBD1 (6 bases). The V gene lost 2 bases and the J gene lost 1 base, with 26 bases spanning the gap. CDR1 is KGHSH and CDR2 is LQKENI in the germline V gene. This CDR3 has 20 residues. CDR3 DNA sequence: TGTGCCAGCTCACCATCAGGGGTCAGCGGAGGACTAGTCGGGAACACTGAAGCTTTCTTT. Translation gives CASSPSGVSGGLVGNTEAFF.

The chain recombines TRBV28 with TRBJ2-3; 11 nucleotides line up with TRBD2. CDR1 and CDR2 from the germline V gene are MDHEN and SYDVKM. With V trimmed by 2 bases and J by 6 bases, 16 bases remained unmatched. The CDR3 is 19 amino acids. CDR3 protein: CASSLGFVSSGGWPDTQYF. The CDR3 nucleotides are TGTGCCAGCAGTTTAGGGTTTGTGTCTAGCGGGGGGTGGCCGGATACGCAGTATTTT.

J is TRBJ1-1 and V is TRBV6-1; 12 nucleotides agree with TRBD1. Losses at the gene ends were 0 bases for V and 5 bases for J; bases not matched to a gene: 4. The CDR3 is made up of 16 amino acids. Per the germline V gene, CDR1 is MNHNS and CDR2 is SASEGT. The CDR3 nucleotides are TGTGCCAGCAGTGAAGCGGGGACAGGGGGCCGGACTGAAGCTTTCTTT. This codes for CASSEAGTGGRTEAFF.